These T cell receptor beta chains were read from a single sample in a study of blood T cell repertoires in COVID-19. The data were produced by immunoSEQ multiplex PCR, yet TCRdb's version contains in-frame clones alone and is incomplete. The sample yields a few hundred thousand clones, about 91% seen once. Material for sequencing was PBMCs or T cells enriched from blood (not recorded which). These receptor sequences come from a woman aged 35 to 49 who had recovered from COVID-19. Each CDR3 is given with its conserved first and last residue. Each record gives: V gene, CDR3 protein.

>TRBV4-2
CASSQVGLQETQYF
>TRBV28
CASTTPGLAGTTGELFF
>TRBV5-8
CASRWDRNPYGYTF
>TRBV9
CASSVTSGTYNTGELFF
>TRBV7-9
CASSLGQGNYGYTF
>TRBV7-3
CASSPRVGGTGELFF
>TRBV10-2
CASSEPITDTQYF
>TRBV6-5
CASSRAGVVYEQYF
>TRBV6-5
CASRTAGANPYEQYF
>TRBV19
CASSIPGLAGPYEQYF
>TRBV2
CASSEYLSGEQYF
>TRBV7-2
CASSLAAGSQETQYF
>TRBV9
CASSGQGAGYEQYF
>TRBV4-1
CANKSRTHSAPYEQYF
>TRBV19
CASSIGGRGTEAFF
>TRBV6-4
CASSADAGYGYTF
>TRBV9
CASSVGARAGNTIYF
>TRBV27
CASSSYFPTGEETEAFF
>TRBV18
CASSPYTGGYTF
>TRBV2
CASTGNHYNEQFF
>TRBV5-4
CASSLGQGSEAFF
>TRBV6-6
CASSSGQVSEAFF
>TRBV6-5
CASSYGTYGYTF
>TRBV28
CASSPSTGGLYGYTF
>TRBV29-1
CSVDRVSTEAFF
>TRBV3-1/TRBV3-2
CASSPRGGVNTEAFF
>TRBV7-2
CASSLANIGSGVAFF
>TRBV11-2
CASSPGQGGGQPQHF
>TRBV19
CASRRDRYSNQPQHF
>TRBV27
CASSISGSGGYGYTF
>TRBV2
CASRVAGAPPISSYEQYF
>TRBV18
CASSPTLDRGGNQPQHF